This T cell receptor beta chain originates from a study of blood T cell repertoires in COVID-19. Study-level information: Samples came from the United States, Italy and Spain, spanning acute and convalescent COVID-19. T cells, B-cell-depleted T cells, or PBMCs provided the cDNA or gDNA that served as material.

Produced via immunoSEQ multiplex PCR; TCRdb's table is partial and in-frame only. Counted here are about 370,000 clones, roughly 90% occurring once; the ten biggest clones make up less than 3.5%. The CDR3 is made up of 14 amino acids. Germline V gene sequence: CDR1 MGHDK, CDR2 SYGVNS. V lost 5 bases, J lost 11 bases, and 9 bases stayed unmatched. The sequence derives from a woman in her 30s with COVID-19, enrolled during active disease. The sample consisted of peripheral blood. The chain uses TRBV25-1 and TRBJ1-6; 7 nucleotides align to TRBD1. Written as DNA, the CDR3 is TGTGCCAGCAGTCAAGACAGGGTGCGGGCACCCCTCCACTTT. Amino acid sequence: CASSQDRVRAPLHF.